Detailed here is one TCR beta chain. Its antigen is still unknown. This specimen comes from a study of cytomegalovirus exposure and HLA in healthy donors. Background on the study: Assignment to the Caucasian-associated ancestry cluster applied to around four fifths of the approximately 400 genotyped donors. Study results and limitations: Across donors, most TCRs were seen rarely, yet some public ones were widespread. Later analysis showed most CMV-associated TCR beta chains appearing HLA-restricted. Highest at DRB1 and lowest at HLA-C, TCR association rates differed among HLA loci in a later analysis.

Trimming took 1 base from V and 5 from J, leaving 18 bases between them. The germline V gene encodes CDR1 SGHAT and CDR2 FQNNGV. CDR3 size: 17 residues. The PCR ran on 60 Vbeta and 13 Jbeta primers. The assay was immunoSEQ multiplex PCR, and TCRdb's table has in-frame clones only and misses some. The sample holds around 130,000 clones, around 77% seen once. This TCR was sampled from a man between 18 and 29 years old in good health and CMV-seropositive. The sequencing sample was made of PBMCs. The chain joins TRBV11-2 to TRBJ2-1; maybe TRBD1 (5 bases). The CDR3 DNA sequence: TGTGCCAGCAGCTTAGTCTCCTGGGGCAGTGGCAACAATGAGCAGTTCTTC. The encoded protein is CASSLVSWGSGNNEQFF.